This T cell receptor (beta chain) was retrieved from a study of cytomegalovirus exposure and HLA in healthy donors. With regard to this clone: No antigen is known for it.

PCR amplification relied on 60 Vbeta primers (plus 13 Jbeta primers). Here immunoSEQ multiplex PCR was the method, and the copy in TCRdb shows in-frame clones only, minus some. The listing records about 210,000 clones. V gave up 6 bases and J gave up 0 bases, with 11 bases separating them. Germline CDR1 is MNHNY and CDR2 is SVGAGI (reference sequence). This CDR3 is built from 14 residues. Whole-study results and caveats: Researchers counted roughly 160 TCR beta chains as cytomegalovirus-associated.

The rearrangement links TRBV6-6 to TRBJ1-1, with no clear D. Sequenced material: PBMCs. This TCR was sampled from a woman in her 30s in good health and CMV-seropositive. CDR3 DNA: TGTGCCAGCAGGAATGCGGGGATGAACACTGAAGCTTTCTTT. This encodes CASRNAGMNTEAFF.